One sample yielded the 7 T cell receptor beta chains listed below, sequenced in a study of blood T cells in healthy people across ages. The use of a sample-barcoded 5' primer and a J-beta primer mix characterized a second PCR of roughly 6 to 12 cycles. TCRdb processed the 5' RACE reads anew with MiXCR; each CDR3 protein has one entry. The repertoire includes about 1.1 million distinct CDR3 sequences, around two fifths of them detected once, and 13% sits in the top ten. Sequencing was performed on blood. Receptor source: a man aged 18 to 30 in good health.

The V call is TRBV28, the J call TRBJ2-7; a possible D gene is TRBD1 (6 bases). The CDR3 runs 13 residues. Germline V CDR1 and CDR2: MDHEN, SYDVKM. The germline V and J ends were trimmed by 2 bases and 5 bases, with 10 bases remaining between them. In DNA form, the CDR3 reads TGTGCCAGCAGTTTAAAGGCAGGGGACGAGCAGTACTTC. Its protein product is CASSLKAGDEQYF.

This clonotype has ten or more counts. The chain has TRBV10-3 and TRBJ2-5, with D possibly TRBD2 on 6 matching bases. The CDR3 is 13 residues long. The V gene lost 2 bases and the J gene lost 5 bases, with 9 bases spanning the gap. Germline V gene lookup returns CDR1 ENHRY and CDR2 SYGVKD. CDR3 loop: CAISEGGRETQYF. As DNA, the CDR3 is TGTGCCATCAGTGAGGGTGGGAGGGAGACCCAGTACTTC.

The V gene is TRBV13, the J gene TRBJ1-4; D possibly corresponds to TRBD1 (5 bases). The CDR3 is 15 amino acids. Germline V gene lookup returns CDR1 PRHDT and CDR2 FYEKMQ (reference sequence). The ends were cut back, 3 bases at V and 6 bases at J, with 14 bases in the middle. CDR3 nucleotide sequence: TGTGCCAGCAGCTTCAGTATTGGGGGAGATGAAAAACTGTTTTTT. This translates into CASSFSIGGDEKLFF.

This chain joins TRBV3-1 and TRBJ2-3; 10 nucleotides line up with TRBD2. The germline V gene has CDR1 LGHDT and CDR2 YNNKEL (reference sequence). The CDR3 contains 15 residues. J was trimmed by 5 bases and V by 5 bases; bases with no gene match: 7. Written as DNA, the CDR3 is TGTGCCAGCAGCTTAGCAGCGGGGGGGCTAGATACGCAGTATTTT. Translated, it gives CASSLAAGGLDTQYF.

This clonotype was observed a few times. V usage is TRBV5-6 and J usage is TRBJ1-2; maybe TRBD1 (6 bases). Trimming took off 1 base at V and 2 bases at J, with 12 bases between the two ends. The germline V gene encodes CDR1 SGHDT and CDR2 YYEEEE. CDR3 length: 15 residues. The CDR3 DNA follows: TGTGCCAGCAGCTTGAGGACAGCGGTAAACTATGGCTACACCTTC. This sequence encodes CASSLRTAVNYGYTF.

Only a few counts were recorded for this clonotype. The chain carries TRBV4-3 and TRBJ2-7; 9 bases are shared with TRBD2. CDR3 length: 14 amino acids. In germline, CDR1 is LGHNA, CDR2 YSLEER. V was clipped by 0 bases and J by 8 bases; unmatched bases: 5. CDR3 coding DNA: TGCGCCAGCAGCCAAGATCCTAGCGGGGACCAGCAGTACTTC. It specifies CASSQDPSGDQQYF.

The V gene is TRBV20-1, the J gene TRBJ2-3; TRBD2 aligns across 10 bases. J gave up 4 bases and V 6 bases, and 4 bases lay outside the gene matches. Germline V CDR1 and CDR2: DFQATT, SNEGSKA (reference sequence). This CDR3 spans 13 amino acids. CDR3 sequence: CSAERGGPDTQYF. The CDR3 region has the DNA TGCAGTGCGGAGCGGGGGGGCCCAGATACGCAGTATTTT.